This T cell receptor (beta chain) was retrieved from a study of T cells in Graves' hyperthyroidism and ophthalmopathy. Germline CDR1 SQVTM, CDR2 ANQGSEA. CDR3 length equals 15 residues. With 5 bases clipped from V and 5 bases from J, the junction kept 13 bases outside the gene matches. This clonotype has ten or more counts. Its specificity is not known. The blood sample was taken at first hyperthyroidism diagnosis, before any ophthalmopathy symptoms. The PBMCs studied were ones that came from 10 ml fresh peripheral blood. The investigators amplified TCR beta CDR3 regions from RNA transcripts. In the first-round RT-PCR of the TCR CDR3, the HTBI primer set was used. MiXCR was run by TCRdb on the multiplex PCR reads, yielding one entry per CDR3 protein. The data hold some 150,000 distinct CDR3 sequences, with around 20% observed a single time. Study-wide results and limits: Most thyroid clonotypes with frequency above 0.001 were detected in blood.

This clonotype was sampled from a woman between 45 and 60 years old with Graves' hyperthyroidism that later progressed to Graves' ophthalmopathy. This sequence joins TRBV29-1 and TRBJ2-7, with 9 bases identical to TRBD1. Sequencing was done on a sample of blood. The CDR3 DNA reads TGCAGCGTTCTCGGTTCGGACAGGGGTGTTAACGAGCAGTACTTC. Translation gives CSVLGSDRGVNEQYF.